The 17 T cell receptor beta chains reported below all come from one sample, sequenced in a study of cytomegalovirus exposure and HLA in healthy donors. Use of 60 Vbeta and 13 Jbeta primers characterized the PCR. Measured with immunoSEQ multiplex PCR; TCRdb has only the in-frame clones, and not every one. Here the sample table reports about 160,000 clones. Sequencing used PBMCs. The receptors derive from a man aged 25 to 40 in good health and CMV-seronegative.

V is TRBV5-1 and J is TRBJ2-2; D possibly corresponds to TRBD2 (6 bases). Germline CDR1 reads SGHRS; CDR2 reads YFSETQ. V lost 4 bases to trimming and J lost 2 bases, with 12 bases between them. CDR3 length: 15 amino acids. The CDR3, as DNA: TGCGCCAGCAGCATGGGGACTGGAAACACCGGGGAGCTGTTTTTT. Protein product: CASSMGTGNTGELFF.

The gene calls are TRBV7-9 and TRBJ2-1, with TRBD1 matching over 7 bases. Germline V lookup: CDR1 SEHNR, CDR2 FQNEAQ (reference sequence). V lost 3 bases to trimming and J lost 4 bases; unmatched junction nucleotides: 3. The CDR3 consists of 14 residues. The CDR3 DNA sequence: TGTGCCAGCAGCTTCTCGGGACAGTACAATGAGCAGTTCTTC. Its translation: CASSFSGQYNEQFF.

The rearrangement uses TRBV28 and TRBJ2-5; 7 bases fit TRBD1. Losses at the gene ends were 5 bases for V and 2 bases for J; bases not matched to a gene: 2. The length of the CDR3 is 13 residues. Germline V gene lookup returns CDR1 MDHEN and CDR2 SYDVKM. The CDR3 DNA follows: TGTGCCAGCAGTGACAGGGTACAAGAGACCCAGTACTTC. Protein sequence: CASSDRVQETQYF.

The chain links TRBV5-5 to TRBJ1-1; tentative D call: TRBD1 (5 bases). CDR1 is SGHKS, CDR2 YYEKEE, per germline (reference sequence). V lost 0 bases to trimming and J lost 7 bases, with 13 bases between them. The CDR3 is 14 residues long. CDR3 in DNA: TGTGCCAGCAGCTTGGGACGGACGGGGGGTGAAGCTTTCTTT. This sequence encodes CASSLGRTGGEAFF.

The rearrangement joins TRBV27 to TRBJ2-2; 9 bases fit TRBD1. V lost 3 bases and J lost 4; bases outside the gene matches: 6. The CDR3 consists of 16 residues. Germline-derived CDR1 and CDR2 are MNHEY and SMNVEV (reference sequence). CDR3 bases: TGTGCCAGCAGTTTCTGGGGACAGGGCGGCACCGGGGAGCTGTTTTTT. Translated, it gives CASSFWGQGGTGELFF.

The CDR3 loop is CASSDDRPSTDTQYF. The DNA of the CDR3 is TGTGCCAGCAGTGATGACAGGCCTAGCACAGATACGCAGTATTTT. This rearrangement joins TRBV2 to TRBJ2-3; tentatively, D is TRBD1 (6 bases). The ends were cut back, 3 bases at V and 0 bases at J, with 10 bases in the middle. Germline V gene data show CDR1 as SNHLY and CDR2 as FYNNEI. The length of the CDR3 is 15 residues.

The chain recombines TRBV7-8 with TRBJ2-2; D is ambiguous. The germline V gene encodes CDR1 SGHVS and CDR2 FQNEAQ. The V end lost 5 bases, the J end lost 0 bases, and 7 bases lay between the germline ends. CDR3 length equals 14 residues. The CDR3 coding sequence is TGTGCCAGCAGCCCAAATTCGAACACCGGGGAGCTGTTTTTT. Its protein is CASSPNSNTGELFF. Complete variable domain (other parts from reference TRBV7-8 and TRBJ2-2): GAGVSQSPRYKVAKRGQDVALRCDPISGHVSLFWYQQALGQGPEFLTYFQNEAQLDKSGLPSDRFFAERPEGSVSTLKIQRTQQEDSAVYLCASSPNSNTGELFFGEGSRLTVL.

Worth noting for this clone: Germline is not matched at one junction end, which may reflect a read error. The chain links TRBV5-6 to TRBJ2-5; TRBD1 aligns across 8 bases. CDR3 length: 15 amino acids. Germline CDR1 reads SGHDT; CDR2 reads YYEEEE. CDR3 region: CASRLDREGDGTQYF. The CDR3 DNA sequence: TGTGCCAGCAGATTGGACAGGGAAGGGGACGGGACCCAGTACTTC.

This chain links TRBV6-1 with TRBJ2-7, with 8 bases matching TRBD1. V gave up 6 bases and J gave up 0 bases; unmatched junction bases: 7. The length of the CDR3 is 15 residues. CDR1 is MNHNS, CDR2 SASEGT, per germline. The CDR3 DNA is TGTGCCAGCAGCCGGACAGGGAAAAGCTCCTACGAGCAGTACTTC. Translated, it gives CASSRTGKSSYEQYF.

The gene calls are TRBV28 and TRBJ1-3; D is unclear. The CDR3 extends over 14 amino acids. The germline V gene has CDR1 MDHEN and CDR2 SYDVKM. Trimming cost V 3 bases and J 2 bases, with 8 bases left between them. The CDR3 spells CASSFYGPGNTIYF. The CDR3 DNA reads TGTGCCAGCAGTTTTTATGGGCCTGGAAACACCATATATTTT.

The chain carries TRBV4-3 and TRBJ2-6; TRBD1 might be the D (6 bases). Germline V gene lookup returns CDR1 LGHNA and CDR2 YSLEER. This CDR3 is built from 21 residues. V shed 1 base and J shed 0 bases, with 22 bases lying between them. CDR3 coding DNA: TGCGCCAGCAGCCAAGGAGAAGGGGGAATGTCTTGGAGCTCTGGGGCCAACGTCCTGACTTTC. This codes for CASSQGEGGMSWSSGANVLTF.

The chain joins TRBV9 to TRBJ2-7; 12 positions agree with TRBD2. The CDR3 spans 15 residues. Trimming removed 7 bases from V and 6 bases from J; junction bases left unmatched: 11. Germline-derived CDR1 and CDR2 are SGDLS and YYNGEE. The CDR3 here is CASGPQGGLAGEQYF. CDR3 in DNA: TGTGCCAGCGGCCCTCAGGGGGGACTAGCGGGCGAGCAGTACTTC.

The chain recombines TRBV28 with TRBJ1-3; 8 bases line up with TRBD1. Germline V gene sequence: CDR1 MDHEN, CDR2 SYDVKM. V trimming: 3 bases; J trimming: 0 bases; junction bases outside the gene matches: 4. The CDR3 sequence is 16 residues long. CDR3 loop: CASSFQGAPSGNTIYF. CDR3 coding DNA: TGTGCCAGCAGTTTTCAGGGGGCTCCCTCTGGAAACACCATATATTTT.

The V gene is TRBV11-3, the J gene TRBJ1-1, with D possibly matching TRBD1 (5 bases). V lost 5 bases and J 5 bases, leaving 12 bases between the germline ends. This CDR3 comprises 13 residues. Per germline, CDR1 SGHNT and CDR2 YENEEA. DNA for the CDR3: TGTGCCAGCAGCCGGGGGGTGGGGACTGAAGCTTTCTTT. Translating it yields CASSRGVGTEAFF. Full variable domain (rest looked up from reference TRBV11-3 and TRBJ1-1): EAGVVQSPRYKIIEKKQPVAFWCNPISGHNTLYWYLQNLGQGPELLIRYENEEAVDDSQLPKDRFSAERLKGVDSTLKIQPAELGDSAVYLCASSRGVGTEAFFGQGTRLTVV.

This rearrangement joins TRBV15 to TRBJ2-5; TRBD2 aligns across 11 bases. CDR1 is LNHNV and CDR2 is YYDKDF in the germline V gene (reference sequence). Unmatched junction bases numbered 12, after V lost 0 bases and J lost 6 bases. CDR3 size: 18 residues. CDR3 sequence: CATSRDRTSGSSGKTQYF. The CDR3 bases are TGTGCCACCAGCAGAGATCGAACTAGCGGGAGTTCGGGAAAGACCCAGTACTTC.

This chain joins TRBV5-1 and TRBJ1-5; TRBD1 aligns across 7 bases. V shed 2 bases, J shed 5 bases, and the junction held 13 bases outside the gene matches. This CDR3 comprises 17 residues. The germline CDR1 and CDR2 sequences are SGHRS and YFSETQ. The CDR3 protein is CASSLGAGTASYQPQHF. The CDR3 coding sequence is TGCGCCAGCAGCTTAGGGGCCGGGACAGCCTCTTATCAGCCCCAGCATTTT.

This CDR3 reads CAISESLPGQGWGNQPQHF. CDR3 sequence (DNA): TGTGCCATCAGTGAGTCACTCCCCGGACAGGGTTGGGGAAATCAGCCCCAGCATTTT. V gene TRBV10-3 combines with J gene TRBJ1-5; 8 bases agree with TRBD1. The CDR3 totals 19 residues. Germline V CDR1 and CDR2: ENHRY, SYGVKD. J gave up 4 bases and V 0 bases, and 14 bases lay outside the gene matches.